This TCR beta chain is from a study of blood T cell repertoires in COVID-19. Study details: T cells, B-cell-depleted T cells, or PBMCs provided the cDNA or gDNA that served as material.

Participants came from fewer than 25 US areas, aged about 18 to 95 years. Each participant's cohort was designated according to participant-reported clinical history. Germline CDR1 is PRHDT and CDR2 is FYEKMQ (reference sequence). The ends were cut back, 0 bases at V and 9 bases at J, with 15 bases in the middle. This CDR3 is built from 16 residues. In the source study's methods: Amplification of reference gene primers provided the estimated nucleated cell counts. TCRdb's table, derived via immunoSEQ multiplex PCR, lists solely in-frame clones and lacks some. V, J and clone size reflect that table, while D and trimming were determined from the DNA. The sample shows about 180,000 clones, more than 70% of them seen only once.

The chain employs TRBV13 and TRBJ1-6; perhaps TRBD1 as D (5 bases). This clonotype was obtained from a woman in her 30s who had recovered from COVID-19. What was sequenced was PBMCs or T cells enriched from blood (not recorded which). The CDR3 DNA follows: TGTGCCAGCAGCTTAGGCGGGCAGGGATCCCCTTCACCCCTCCACTTT. It specifies CASSLGGQGSPSPLHF.